Listed below are T cell receptor beta chains from one sample, sequenced in a study of blood T cell repertoires in COVID-19. The table came from immunoSEQ multiplex PCR; TCRdb's copy has only in-frame clones and leaves some out. Among about 240,000 clones listed, 88% were seen once. Material for sequencing was peripheral blood. The receptor source for this set is a middle-aged woman who had recovered from COVID-19. Each CDR3 is given with its conserved first and last residue.

cdr3_aa v_call cdr3_length
CATSDFPRNEQFF TRBV24-1 13
CASSVGGPGRYEQYF TRBV9 15
CAWTPGSGRAGETQYF TRBV30 16
CASSPPRGGYTF TRBV7-8 12
CASSTLAGAPSDTQYF TRBV18 16
CASSRNVAPGELFF TRBV5-1 14
CATSDPRVEETQYF TRBV24-1 14
CASALGGPGTSGSIGELFF TRBV27 19
CASSLGQGDEQFF TRBV4-1 13
CASSPRVQGVNTEAFF TRBV5-1 16
CASSMSLWARGFQGDTEAFF TRBV19 20
CAQWGTGGYEQYF TRBV2 13
CAISESRGNTIYF TRBV10-3 13
CAWSTGAYGYTF TRBV30 12
CASSQVPRNTIYF TRBV4-2 13
CASSHTGLAGHLASYEQYF TRBV14 19
CASTWGPRTEAFF TRBV28 13
CASSIGRGSYNEQFF TRBV6-5 15
CASGPVAGGGEQFF TRBV6-2/TRBV6-3 14
CAWSPWGTGSYSQPQHF TRBV30 17
CAWAGQHNEQFF TRBV30 12
CASSQSSGTSSYEQYF TRBV4-2 16
CASGPPGFSNNSPLHF TRBV12-5 16
CASSLSGKQFF TRBV5-1 11
CASRTTGGSLGYGYTF TRBV7-3 16
CASSTHPGNTGELFF TRBV9 15
CASSPGTGGAYSTDTQYF TRBV5-5 18
CASRGVRTANQPQHF TRBV19 15
CASSPRVAGTRGQYF TRBV9 15
CASRVLQDYEQYF TRBV6-5 13